This T cell receptor (beta chain) was observed in a study of T-cell memory formation after mild COVID-19. In germline, CDR1 is SGHVS, CDR2 FNYEAQ. Deletions cut 0 bases from V and 0 bases from J, with 12 bases between. There are 17 residues in the CDR3. Study findings and constraints: There were some responding clones in pre-infection memory, which suggested that cross-reactive memory had joined.

A single record per CDR3 protein comes from TCRdb applying MiXCR to the 5' RACE reads. The sample holds 550,000 to 650,000 distinct CDR3 sequences, roughly 17% seen once. This clonotype was observed a few times. The antigen is undetermined. The chain joins TRBV7-6 to TRBJ1-5, with no clear D. Sequencing was carried out using PBMCs or a T cell subset sorted from them (not recorded which). This clonotype was sampled from an adult woman who had mild COVID-19 (a few samples of this study predate the infection). Cell type and time point are not known. This CDR3 reads CASSLAAQEPSNQPQHF. DNA of the CDR3: TGTGCCAGCAGCTTAGCCGCCCAGGAGCCTAGCAATCAGCCCCAGCATTTT.